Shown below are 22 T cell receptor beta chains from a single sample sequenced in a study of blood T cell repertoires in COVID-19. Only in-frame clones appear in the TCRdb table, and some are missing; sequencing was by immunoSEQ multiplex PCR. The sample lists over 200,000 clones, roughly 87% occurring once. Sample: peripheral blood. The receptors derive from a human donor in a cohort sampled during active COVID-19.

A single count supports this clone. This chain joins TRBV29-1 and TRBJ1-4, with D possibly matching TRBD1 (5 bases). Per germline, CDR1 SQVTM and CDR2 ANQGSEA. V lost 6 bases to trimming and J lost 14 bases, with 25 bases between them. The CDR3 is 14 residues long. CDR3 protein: CSVETGKGTGLLFF. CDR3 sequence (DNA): TGCAGCGTCGAAACAGGCAAGGGAACTGGATTGCTGTTTTTT.

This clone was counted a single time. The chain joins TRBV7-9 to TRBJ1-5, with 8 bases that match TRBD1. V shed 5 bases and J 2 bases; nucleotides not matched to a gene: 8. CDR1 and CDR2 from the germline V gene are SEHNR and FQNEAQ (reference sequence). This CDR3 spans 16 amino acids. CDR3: CASSHTLTGGNQPQHF. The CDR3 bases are TGTGCCAGCAGCCATACGTTGACAGGGGGCAATCAGCCCCAGCATTTT.

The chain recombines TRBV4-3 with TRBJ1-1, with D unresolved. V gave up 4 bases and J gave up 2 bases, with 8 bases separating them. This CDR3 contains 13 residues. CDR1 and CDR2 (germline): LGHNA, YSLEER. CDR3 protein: CASSRTRNTEAFF. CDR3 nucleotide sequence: TGCGCCAGCAGCCGCACAAGAAACACTGAAGCTTTCTTT.

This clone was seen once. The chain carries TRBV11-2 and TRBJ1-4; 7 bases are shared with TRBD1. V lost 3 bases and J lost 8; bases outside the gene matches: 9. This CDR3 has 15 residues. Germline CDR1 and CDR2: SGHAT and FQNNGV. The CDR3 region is CASSLLGGAGEKLFF. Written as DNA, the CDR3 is TGTGCCAGCAGCTTGCTAGGGGGCGCAGGAGAAAAACTGTTTTTT. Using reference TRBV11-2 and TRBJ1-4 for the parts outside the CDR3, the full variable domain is EAGVAQSPRYKIIEKRQSVAFWCNPISGHATLYWYQQILGQGPKLLIQFQNNGVVDDSQLPKDRFSAERLKGVDSTLKIQPAKLEDSAVYLCASSLLGGAGEKLFFGSGTQLSVL.

The CDR3 sequence is CASSLNAGIEQFF. The CDR3, as DNA: TGTGCCAGCAGCTTAAACGCAGGGATCGAGCAGTTCTTC. The chain employs TRBV7-3 and TRBJ2-1, with D perhaps matching TRBD1 (5 bases). This CDR3 has 13 amino acids. Germline V CDR1 and CDR2: SGHTA, FQGTGA. V dropped 1 base and J dropped 10 bases, with 11 bases sitting between them.

CDR3 DNA: TGTGCCAGCAGCTTCGAATCGGATAATTCACCCCTCCACTTT. This codes for CASSFESDNSPLHF. The V gene is TRBV5-6, the J gene TRBJ1-6; D remains ambiguous. The CDR3 covers 14 residues. The germline CDR1 and CDR2 sequences are SGHDT and YYEEEE. Trimming cost V 2 bases and J 5 bases, with 8 bases left between them.

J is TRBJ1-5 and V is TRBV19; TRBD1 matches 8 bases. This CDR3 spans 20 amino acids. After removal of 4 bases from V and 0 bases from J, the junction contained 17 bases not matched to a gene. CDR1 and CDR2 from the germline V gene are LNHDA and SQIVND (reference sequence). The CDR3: CASSTRTGWGGTYSNQPQHF. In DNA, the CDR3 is TGTGCCAGTAGTACAAGGACAGGGTGGGGGGGTACCTATAGCAATCAGCCCCAGCATTTT.

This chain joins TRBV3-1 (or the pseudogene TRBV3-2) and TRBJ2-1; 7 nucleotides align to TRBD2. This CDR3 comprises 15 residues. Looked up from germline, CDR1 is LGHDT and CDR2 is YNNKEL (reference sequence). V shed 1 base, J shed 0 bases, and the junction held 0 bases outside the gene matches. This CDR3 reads CASSQGGSSYNEQFF. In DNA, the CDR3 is TGTGCCAGCAGCCAAGGCGGGAGCTCCTACAATGAGCAGTTCTTC.

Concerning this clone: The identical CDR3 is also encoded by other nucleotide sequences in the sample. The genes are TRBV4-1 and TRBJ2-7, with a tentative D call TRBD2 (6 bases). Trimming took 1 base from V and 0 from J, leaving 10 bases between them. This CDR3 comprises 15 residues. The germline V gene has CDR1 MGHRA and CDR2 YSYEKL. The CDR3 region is CASSQVAGSSYEQYF. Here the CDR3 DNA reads TGCGCCAGCAGCCAAGTTGCGGGGAGCTCCTACGAGCAGTACTTC.

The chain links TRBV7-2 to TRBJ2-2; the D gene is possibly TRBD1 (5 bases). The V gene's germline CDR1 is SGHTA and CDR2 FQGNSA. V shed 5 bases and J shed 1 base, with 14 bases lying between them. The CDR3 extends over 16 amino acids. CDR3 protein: CASSPQVGRNTGELFF. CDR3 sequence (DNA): TGTGCCAGCAGCCCACAGGTGGGCAGGAACACCGGGGAGCTGTTTTTT.

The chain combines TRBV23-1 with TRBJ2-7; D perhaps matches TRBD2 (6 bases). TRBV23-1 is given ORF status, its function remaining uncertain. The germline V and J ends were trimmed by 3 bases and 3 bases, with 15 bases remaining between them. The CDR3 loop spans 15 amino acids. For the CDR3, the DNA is TGCGCCAGCAGTCACACCGGACTACCCAACTACGAGCAGTACTTC. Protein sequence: CASSHTGLPNYEQYF.

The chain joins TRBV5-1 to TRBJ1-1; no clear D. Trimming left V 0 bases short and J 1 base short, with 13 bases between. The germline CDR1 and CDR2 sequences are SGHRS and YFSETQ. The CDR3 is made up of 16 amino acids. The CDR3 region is CASSLALGSSNTEAFF. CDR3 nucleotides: TGCGCCAGCAGCTTGGCCCTCGGGAGTTCGAACACTGAAGCTTTCTTT.

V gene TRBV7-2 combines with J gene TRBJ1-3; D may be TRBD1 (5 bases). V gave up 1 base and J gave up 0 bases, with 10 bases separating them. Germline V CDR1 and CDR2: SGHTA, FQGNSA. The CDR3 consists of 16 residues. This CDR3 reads CASSLVGANSGNTIYF. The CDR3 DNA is TGTGCCAGCAGCTTAGTAGGGGCCAACTCTGGAAACACCATATATTTT.

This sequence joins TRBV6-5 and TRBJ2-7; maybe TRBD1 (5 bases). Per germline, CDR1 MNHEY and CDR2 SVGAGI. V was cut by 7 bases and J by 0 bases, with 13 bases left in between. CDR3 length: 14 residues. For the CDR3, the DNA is TGTGCCAGCACCCCGATAGGGGCCTCCTACGAGCAGTACTTC. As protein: CASTPIGASYEQYF.

The CDR3 DNA sequence: TGTGCCAGCAGTTCGCAGCGGGCTGCTTTCTACGAGCAGTACTTC. Its protein product is CASSSQRAAFYEQYF. This rearrangement joins TRBV6-5 to TRBJ2-7; perhaps TRBD2 as D (6 bases). The CDR3 consists of 15 residues. Deletions cut 4 bases from V and 3 bases from J, with 16 bases between. Per the germline V gene, CDR1 is MNHEY and CDR2 is SVGAGI.

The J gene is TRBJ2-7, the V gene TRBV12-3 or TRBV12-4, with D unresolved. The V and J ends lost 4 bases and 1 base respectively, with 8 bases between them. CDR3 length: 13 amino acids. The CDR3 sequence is CASSSSLSYEQYF. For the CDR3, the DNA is TGTGCCAGCAGTTCCTCCCTATCCTACGAGCAGTACTTC.

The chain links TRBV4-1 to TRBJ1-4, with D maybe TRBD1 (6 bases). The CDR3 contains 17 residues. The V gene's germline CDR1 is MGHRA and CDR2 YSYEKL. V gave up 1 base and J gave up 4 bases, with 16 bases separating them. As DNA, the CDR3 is TGCGCCAGCAGCCAAGGCCTTAGGACAGCGAGTAATGAAAAACTGTTTTTT. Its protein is CASSQGLRTASNEKLFF.

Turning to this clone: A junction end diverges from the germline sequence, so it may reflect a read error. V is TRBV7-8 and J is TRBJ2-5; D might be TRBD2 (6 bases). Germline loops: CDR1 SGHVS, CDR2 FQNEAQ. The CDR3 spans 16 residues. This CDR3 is CASSLGGGATQEPQYF. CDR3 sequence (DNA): TGTGCCAGCAGCTTAGGAGGCGGGGCGACCCAAGAGCCCCAGTACTTC.

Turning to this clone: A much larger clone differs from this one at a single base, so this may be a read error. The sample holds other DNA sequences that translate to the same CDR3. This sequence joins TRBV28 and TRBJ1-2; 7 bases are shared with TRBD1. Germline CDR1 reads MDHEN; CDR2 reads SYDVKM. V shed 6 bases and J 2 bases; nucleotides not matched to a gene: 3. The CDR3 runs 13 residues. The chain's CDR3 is CASRPQGNYGYTF. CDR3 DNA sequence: TGTGCCAGCAGACCACAGGGGAACTATGGCTACACCTTC.

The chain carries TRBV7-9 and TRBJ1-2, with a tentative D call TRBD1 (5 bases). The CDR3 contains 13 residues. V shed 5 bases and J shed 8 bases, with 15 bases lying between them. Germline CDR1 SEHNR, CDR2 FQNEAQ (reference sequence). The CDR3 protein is CASSPWGGDGYTF. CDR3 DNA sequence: TGTGCCAGCAGCCCCTGGGGGGGGGACGGCTACACCTTC.

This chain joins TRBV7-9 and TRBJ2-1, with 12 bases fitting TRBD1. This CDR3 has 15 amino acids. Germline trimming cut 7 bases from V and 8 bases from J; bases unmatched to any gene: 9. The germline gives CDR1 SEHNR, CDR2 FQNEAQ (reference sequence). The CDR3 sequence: CASIWDRGRAHEQFF. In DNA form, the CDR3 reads TGTGCCAGCATCTGGGACAGGGGGCGGGCCCATGAGCAGTTCTTC. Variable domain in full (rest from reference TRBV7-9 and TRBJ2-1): DTGVSQNPRHKITKRGQNVTFRCDPISEHNRLYWYRQTLGQGPEFLTYFQNEAQLEKSRLLSDRFSAERPKGSFSTLEIQRTEQGDSAMYLCASIWDRGRAHEQFFGPGTRLTVL.

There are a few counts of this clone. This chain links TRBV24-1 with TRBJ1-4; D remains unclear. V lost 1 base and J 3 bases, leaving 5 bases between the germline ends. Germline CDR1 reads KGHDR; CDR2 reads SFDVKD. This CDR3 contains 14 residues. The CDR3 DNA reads TGTGCCACCAGTGATTTCCCGGCTAATGAAAAACTGTTTTTT. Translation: CATSDFPANEKLFF.